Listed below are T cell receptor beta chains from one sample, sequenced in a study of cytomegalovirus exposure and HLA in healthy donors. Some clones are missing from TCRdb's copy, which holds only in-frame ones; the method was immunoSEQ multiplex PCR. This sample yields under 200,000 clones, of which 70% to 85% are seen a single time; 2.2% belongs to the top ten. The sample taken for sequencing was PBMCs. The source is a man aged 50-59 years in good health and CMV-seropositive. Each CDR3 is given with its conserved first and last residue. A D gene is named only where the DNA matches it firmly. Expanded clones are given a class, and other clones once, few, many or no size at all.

cdr3_aa: CASSPRLARNTGELFF
cdr3_nt: TGTGCCAGTAGTCCCCGACTAGCGAGGAACACCGGGGAGCTGTTTTTT
clone_size: NA
j_call: TRBJ2-2
v_call: TRBV19
d_call: TRBD2

cdr3_aa: CASGQVYEQYF
cdr3_nt: TGTGCTAGTGGTCAGGTATACGAGCAGTACTTC
clone_size: NA
j_call: TRBJ2-7
v_call: TRBV12-5
d_call: NA

cdr3_aa: CASSVAESYGYTF
cdr3_nt: TGTGCCAGCAGTGTCGCGGAGAGCTATGGCTACACCTTC
clone_size: NA
j_call: TRBJ1-2
v_call: TRBV6-1
d_call: NA

cdr3_aa: CASSFKTSHPTGELFF
cdr3_nt: TGTGCCAGCAGCTTCAAGACTAGCCATCCCACCGGGGAGCTGTTTTTT
clone_size: NA
j_call: TRBJ2-2
v_call: TRBV7-8
d_call: TRBD2

cdr3_aa: CASSPPRRGGTQYF
cdr3_nt: TGTGCCAGCAGTCCACCTCGACGCGGGGGTACGCAGTATTTT
clone_size: once
j_call: TRBJ2-3
v_call: TRBV6-5
d_call: TRBD2

cdr3_aa: CASSLDRYNEQFF
cdr3_nt: TGTGCCAGCAGCTTGGACAGATACAATGAGCAGTTCTTC
clone_size: NA
j_call: TRBJ2-1
v_call: TRBV11-2
d_call: NA

cdr3_aa: CASSFGTKTGELFF
cdr3_nt: TGTGCCAGCAGTTTCGGGACTAAAACCGGGGAGCTGTTTTTT
clone_size: NA
j_call: TRBJ2-2
v_call: TRBV6-5
d_call: TRBD2

cdr3_aa: CATSRRTGYEQYF
cdr3_nt: TGTGCCACCAGCAGACGGACAGGCTACGAGCAGTACTTC
clone_size: NA
j_call: TRBJ2-7
v_call: TRBV15
d_call: TRBD1

cdr3_aa: CASSVMGAVQETQYF
cdr3_nt: TGTGCCAGCAGTGTTATGGGGGCAGTACAAGAGACCCAGTACTTC
clone_size: few
j_call: TRBJ2-5
v_call: TRBV6-1
d_call: NA

cdr3_aa: CASSFIGTGVFGYTF
cdr3_nt: TGTGCCAGCAGCTTCATCGGGACAGGGGTTTTTGGCTACACCTTC
clone_size: NA
j_call: TRBJ1-2
v_call: TRBV7-9
d_call: TRBD1

cdr3_aa: CASSYGRDRVTDTQYF
cdr3_nt: TGTGCCAGCAGTTACGGCCGGGACAGAGTCACAGATACGCAGTATTTT
clone_size: NA
j_call: TRBJ2-3
v_call: TRBV6-5
d_call: TRBD1

cdr3_aa: CASATQGAYTGELFF
cdr3_nt: TGTGCCAGCGCGACGCAGGGGGCTTATACCGGGGAGCTGTTTTTT
clone_size: NA
j_call: TRBJ2-2
v_call: TRBV7-9
d_call: TRBD1

cdr3_aa: CASSSGGEGGGYTF
cdr3_nt: TGTGCCAGCAGTTCGGGAGGGGAGGGAGGGGGCTACACCTTC
clone_size: NA
j_call: TRBJ1-2
v_call: TRBV6-6
d_call: NA

cdr3_aa: CASSLVRLADFYAETQYF
cdr3_nt: TGTGCCAGCAGCTTAGTTAGGCTAGCGGACTTCTACGCGGAAACCCAGTACTTC
clone_size: NA
j_call: TRBJ2-5
v_call: TRBV7-9
d_call: TRBD2

cdr3_aa: CASSHTGLGSPLHF
cdr3_nt: TGTGCCAGCAGCCACACAGGGTTGGGGTCACCCCTCCACTTT
clone_size: NA
j_call: TRBJ1-6
v_call: TRBV7-2
d_call: NA

cdr3_aa: CASSVGPTLEGASYEQYF
cdr3_nt: TGTGCCAGCAGCGTAGGGCCCACACTTGAAGGGGCTTCCTACGAGCAGTACTTC
clone_size: once
j_call: TRBJ2-7
v_call: TRBV9
d_call: NA

cdr3_aa: CASSSSGNTIQETQYF
cdr3_nt: TGCGCCAGCAGCTCCTCCGGGAACACGATCCAAGAGACCCAGTACTTC
clone_size: NA
j_call: TRBJ2-5
v_call: TRBV5-1
d_call: NA

cdr3_aa: CASSQERGTSNQPQHF
cdr3_nt: TGCGCCAGCAGCCAAGAGAGAGGCACAAGCAATCAGCCCCAGCATTTT
clone_size: few
j_call: TRBJ1-5
v_call: TRBV4-3
d_call: NA

cdr3_aa: CAIQDRVGQPQHF
cdr3_nt: TGTGCCATCCAAGACAGGGTGGGTCAGCCCCAGCATTTT
clone_size: NA
j_call: TRBJ1-5
v_call: TRBV2
d_call: TRBD1

cdr3_aa: CASSAGENQPQHF
cdr3_nt: TGTGCCAGCAGTGCCGGGGAAAATCAGCCCCAGCATTTT
clone_size: few
j_call: TRBJ1-5
v_call: TRBV2
d_call: NA

cdr3_aa: CASSRGLAGGTETQYF
cdr3_nt: TGTGCCAGCAGTAGAGGACTAGCGGGGGGAACAGAGACCCAGTACTTC
clone_size: NA
j_call: TRBJ2-5
v_call: TRBV2
d_call: TRBD2

cdr3_aa: CASSFQRGVTGELFF
cdr3_nt: TGTGCCAGCAGCTTTCAGCGGGGAGTCACCGGGGAGCTGTTTTTT
clone_size: NA
j_call: TRBJ2-2
v_call: TRBV7-2
d_call: TRBD2

cdr3_aa: CASSAMNTEAFF
cdr3_nt: TGTGCCAGCAGCGCGATGAACACTGAAGCTTTCTTT
clone_size: NA
j_call: TRBJ1-1
v_call: TRBV2
d_call: NA

cdr3_aa: CASSRTGEYRNTEAFF
cdr3_nt: TGTGCCAGCAGCCGGACAGGGGAGTATCGGAACACTGAAGCTTTCTTT
clone_size: NA
j_call: TRBJ1-1
v_call: TRBV14
d_call: TRBD1

cdr3_aa: CASSLTAYEQYF
cdr3_nt: TGCGCCAGCAGCCTGACAGCCTACGAGCAGTACTTC
clone_size: NA
j_call: TRBJ2-7
v_call: TRBV5-1
d_call: NA

cdr3_aa: CASSLAQGTAGELFF
cdr3_nt: TGTGCCAGCAGCTTAGCGCAGGGGACGGCCGGGGAGCTGTTTTTT
clone_size: few
j_call: TRBJ2-2
v_call: TRBV7-6
d_call: NA

cdr3_aa: CASSLSWSGGTQYF
cdr3_nt: TGTGCCAGCAGCCTATCTTGGTCGGGGGGTACGCAGTATTTT
clone_size: NA
j_call: TRBJ2-3
v_call: TRBV7-2
d_call: TRBD2

cdr3_aa: CASLGWGRRLGNSPLHF
cdr3_nt: TGTGCCAGCCTGGGGTGGGGAAGGAGGTTAGGTAATTCACCCCTCCACTTT
clone_size: NA
j_call: TRBJ1-6
v_call: TRBV28
d_call: NA

cdr3_aa: CASSLASGALSSYNEQFF
cdr3_nt: TGTGCCAGCAGCTTAGCCAGCGGGGCTCTAAGCTCCTACAATGAGCAGTTCTTC
clone_size: NA
j_call: TRBJ2-1
v_call: TRBV7-2
d_call: TRBD2

cdr3_aa: CASSPPQTRDTQYF
cdr3_nt: TGTGCCAGCAGCCCACCCCAGACTAGGGATACGCAGTATTTT
clone_size: NA
j_call: TRBJ2-3
v_call: TRBV9
d_call: NA

cdr3_aa: CASSQEVLRSPTPSHGNTIYF
cdr3_nt: TGCGCCAGCAGCCAAGAAGTATTGCGGAGTCCTACACCCTCCCATGGAAACACCATATATTTT
clone_size: NA
j_call: TRBJ1-3
v_call: TRBV4-3
d_call: NA

cdr3_aa: CASSDSEEGNEQFF
cdr3_nt: TGTGCCAGCAGTGACTCGGAGGAGGGGAATGAGCAGTTCTTC
clone_size: NA
j_call: TRBJ2-1
v_call: TRBV6-4
d_call: NA

cdr3_aa: CASSLRLAGIQETQYF
cdr3_nt: TGTGCCAGCAGCCTTCGACTCGCCGGCATCCAAGAGACCCAGTACTTC
clone_size: NA
j_call: TRBJ2-5
v_call: TRBV4-2
d_call: NA

cdr3_aa: CASSLAHGTSGGATDTQYF
cdr3_nt: TGTGCCAGCAGCTTAGCGCACGGGACTAGCGGGGGGGCCACAGATACGCAGTATTTT
clone_size: NA
j_call: TRBJ2-3
v_call: TRBV7-2
d_call: TRBD2

cdr3_aa: CASSINTGGGYEQYF
cdr3_nt: TGTGCCAGCAGTATCAATACAGGGGGCGGGTACGAGCAGTACTTC
clone_size: NA
j_call: TRBJ2-7
v_call: TRBV27
d_call: TRBD1

cdr3_aa: CASSSFGLGADTEAFF
cdr3_nt: TGCGCCAGCAGCTCGTTCGGTTTGGGGGCGGACACTGAAGCTTTCTTT
clone_size: NA
j_call: TRBJ1-1
v_call: TRBV5-1
d_call: NA

cdr3_aa: CASSFTDYGYTF
cdr3_nt: TGTGCCAGCAGCTTCACGGACTATGGCTACACCTTC
clone_size: NA
j_call: TRBJ1-2
v_call: TRBV7-2
d_call: NA